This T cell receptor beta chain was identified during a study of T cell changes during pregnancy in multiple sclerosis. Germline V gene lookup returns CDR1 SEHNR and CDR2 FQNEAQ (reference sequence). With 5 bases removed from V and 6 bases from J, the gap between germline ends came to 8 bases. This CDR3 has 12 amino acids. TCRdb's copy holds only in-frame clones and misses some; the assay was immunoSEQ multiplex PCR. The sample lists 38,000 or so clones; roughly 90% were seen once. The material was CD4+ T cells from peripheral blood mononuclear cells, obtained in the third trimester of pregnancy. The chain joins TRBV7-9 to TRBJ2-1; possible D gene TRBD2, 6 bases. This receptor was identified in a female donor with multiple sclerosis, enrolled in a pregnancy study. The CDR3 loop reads CASSRDFNEQFF. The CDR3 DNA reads TGTGCCAGCAGCCGGGACTTCAATGAGCAGTTCTTC.